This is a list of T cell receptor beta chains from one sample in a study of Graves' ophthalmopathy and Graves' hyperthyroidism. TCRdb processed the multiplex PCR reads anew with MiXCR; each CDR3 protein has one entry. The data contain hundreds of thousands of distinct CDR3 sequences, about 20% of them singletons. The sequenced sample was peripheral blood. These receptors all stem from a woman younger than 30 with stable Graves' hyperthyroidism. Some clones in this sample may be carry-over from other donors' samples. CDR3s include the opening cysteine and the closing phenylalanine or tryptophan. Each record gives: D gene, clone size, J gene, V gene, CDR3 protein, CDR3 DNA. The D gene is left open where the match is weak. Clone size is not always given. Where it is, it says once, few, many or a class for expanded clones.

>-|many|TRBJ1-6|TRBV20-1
CNASGAVDSPLHF
TGCAATGCTAGCGGGGCAGTGGATTCACCCCTCCACTTT
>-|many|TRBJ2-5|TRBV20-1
CSASRGGETQYF
TGCAGTGCTAGTCGTGGGGGGGAGACCCAGTACTTC
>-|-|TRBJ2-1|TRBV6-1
CASRKSYEQFF
TGTGCCAGCAGGAAGTCCTACGAGCAGTTCTTC
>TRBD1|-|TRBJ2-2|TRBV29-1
CSVDRGRGGELFF
TGCAGCGTCGACAGGGGGCGCGGCGGGGAGCTGTTTTTT
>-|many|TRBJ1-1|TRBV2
CASIMNTEAFF
TGTGCCAGCATAATGAACACTGAAGCTTTCTTT
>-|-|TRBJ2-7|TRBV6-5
CASSFLWGPNTYEQYF
TGTGCCAGCAGTTTCCTGTGGGGGCCCAATACCTACGAGCAGTACTTC
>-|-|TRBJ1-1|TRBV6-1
CASSDHGVNTEAFF
TGTGCCAGCAGTGACCACGGGGTGAACACTGAAGCTTTCTTT
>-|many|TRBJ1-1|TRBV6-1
CASSEGRNTEAFF
TGTGCCAGCAGTGAGGGAAGAAACACTGAAGCTTTCTTT
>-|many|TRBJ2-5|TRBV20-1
CSATLGGRETQYF
TGCAGTGCCACTCTGGGGGGAAGGGAGACCCAGTACTTC
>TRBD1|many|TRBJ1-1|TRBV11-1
CASSESTGMGRAEAFF
TGTGCCAGCAGCGAATCGACAGGGATGGGAAGGGCTGAAGCTTTCTTT
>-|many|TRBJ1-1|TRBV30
CAWSVPGRDTEAFF
TGTGCCTGGAGTGTACCCGGTCGGGACACTGAAGCTTTCTTT
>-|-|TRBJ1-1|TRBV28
CASTEQAGSNTEAFF
TGTGCCAGCACCGAACAGGCAGGATCGAACACTGAAGCTTTCTTT
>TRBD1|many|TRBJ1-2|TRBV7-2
CASSAGGAVYGYTF
TGTGCCAGCAGCGCAGGGGGCGCGGTCTATGGCTACACCTTC
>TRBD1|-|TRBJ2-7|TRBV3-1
CASSQPHRGEQYF
TGTGCCAGCAGCCAACCTCACAGGGGCGAGCAGTACTTC
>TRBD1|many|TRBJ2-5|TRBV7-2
CASSLAVTGSQETQYF
TGTGCCAGCAGCTTAGCAGTGACAGGGTCCCAAGAGACCCAGTACTTC
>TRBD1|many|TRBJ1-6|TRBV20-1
CSALTGAGSPLHF
TGCAGTGCGCTGACAGGGGCCGGTTCACCCCTCCACTTT
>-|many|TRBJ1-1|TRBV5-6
CASSSSPAAANTEAFF
TGTGCCAGCAGCTCCTCACCAGCTGCGGCGAACACTGAAGCTTTCTTT
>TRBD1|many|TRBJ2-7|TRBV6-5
CASSYGTGRYEQYF
TGTGCCAGCAGTTACGGGACAGGACGTTATGAGCAGTACTTC
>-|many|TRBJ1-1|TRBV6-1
CASRDEDTEAFF
TGTGCCAGCAGAGATGAGGACACTGAAGCTTTCTTT
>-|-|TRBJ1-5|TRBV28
CASTTDRSQPQHF
TGTGCCAGCACCACCGACAGGTCTCAGCCCCAGCATTTT
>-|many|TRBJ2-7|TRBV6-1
CASSAEGGYEQYF
TGTGCCAGCAGTGCCGAGGGGGGCTACGAGCAGTACTTC
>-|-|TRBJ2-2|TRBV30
CAWSDGTNTGELFF
TGTGCCTGGAGTGATGGAACTAACACCGGGGAGCTGTTTTTT
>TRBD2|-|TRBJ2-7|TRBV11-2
CASSLGGTSVSYEQYF
TGTGCCAGCAGCTTAGGCGGGACTAGCGTCTCCTACGAGCAGTACTTC
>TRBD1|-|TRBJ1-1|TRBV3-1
CASSQDLRDRGNTEAFF
TGTGCCAGCAGCCAAGATCTTCGGGACAGGGGTAACACTGAAGCTTTCTTT
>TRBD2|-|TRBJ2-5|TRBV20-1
CSARGGGTETQYF
TGCAGTGCTAGGGGCGGGGGTACGGAGACCCAGTACTTC
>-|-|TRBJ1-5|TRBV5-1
CASSLNPLGGLQPQHF
TGCGCCAGCAGCTTGAATCCACTAGGGGGGTTGCAGCCCCAGCATTTT
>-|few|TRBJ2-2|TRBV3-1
CASSQEVVGVTNTGELFF
TGTGCCAGCAGCCAAGAGGTCGTAGGGGTCACGAACACCGGGGAGCTGTTTTTT
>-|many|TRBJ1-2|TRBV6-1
CASSEAPVYGYTF
TGTGCCAGCAGTGAAGCGCCAGTCTATGGCTACACCTTC
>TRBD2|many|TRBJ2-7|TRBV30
CAWTPGLAPYEQYF
TGTGCCTGGACACCGGGACTAGCTCCCTACGAGCAGTACTTC
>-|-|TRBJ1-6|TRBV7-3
CASSLESISPLHF
TGTGCCAGCAGCTTAGAATCAATTTCACCCCTCCACTTT
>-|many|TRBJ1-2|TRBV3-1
CASSQGARTELYGYTF
TGTGCCAGCAGCCAAGGGGCTAGGACAGAATTGTATGGCTACACCTTC
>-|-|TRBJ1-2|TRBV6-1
CAVRDTTMSYTF
TGTGCCGTCAGAGACACAACGATGAGCTACACCTTC
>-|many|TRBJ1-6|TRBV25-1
CASSHSYNSPLHF
TGTGCCAGCAGTCACTCCTATAATTCACCCCTCCACTTT
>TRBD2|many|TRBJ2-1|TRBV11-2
CASSLDHFGLAGVGAINEQFF
TGTGCCAGCAGCTTAGACCACTTTGGACTAGCGGGAGTAGGGGCCATAAATGAGCAGTTCTTC
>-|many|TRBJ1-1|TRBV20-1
CSASRGHRRPMNTEAFF
TGCAGTGCTAGCCGGGGCCACAGGAGACCCATGAACACTGAAGCTTTCTTT
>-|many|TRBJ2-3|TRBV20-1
CSARLGTADTQYF
TGCAGTGCTAGATTGGGGACGGCAGATACGCAGTATTTT
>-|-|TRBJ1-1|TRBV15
CATSRELRNTEAFF
TGTGCCACCAGCAGAGAACTGAGGAACACTGAAGCTTTCTTT
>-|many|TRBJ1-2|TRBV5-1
CASQKTVSGRGYTF
TGCGCCAGCCAGAAAACAGTATCCGGCCGTGGCTACACCTTC
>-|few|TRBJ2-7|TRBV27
CASSKEKGGAYEQYF
TGTGCCAGCAGTAAAGAAAAGGGGGGGGCCTACGAGCAGTACTTC
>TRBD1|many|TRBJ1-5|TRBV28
CASSSDRGRGQPQHF
TGTGCCAGCAGTTCGGACAGGGGGCGGGGTCAGCCCCAGCATTTT
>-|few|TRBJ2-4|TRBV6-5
CASSYTKSHGNIQYF
TGTGCCAGCAGTTACACAAAAAGCCATGGAAACATTCAGTACTTC
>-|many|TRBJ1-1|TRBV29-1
CSALPGDTEAFF
TGCAGCGCCTTGCCAGGGGACACTGAAGCTTTCTTT
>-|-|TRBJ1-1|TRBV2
CATGGSNTEAFF
TGTGCCACGGGGGGATCGAACACTGAAGCTTTCTTT